Presented here are 16 T cell receptor beta chains from one specimen sequenced in a study of blood T cell repertoires in COVID-19. Produced via immunoSEQ multiplex PCR; TCRdb's table is partial and in-frame only. This sample has about 170,000 clones, with 86% found just once. The sequenced material came from peripheral blood. The receptor source for this set is a woman aged 55 to 70 with COVID-19, enrolled during active disease.

This chain joins TRBV5-4 and TRBJ2-7; possible D gene TRBD1, 5 bases. V gave up 0 bases and J gave up 7 bases, with 20 bases separating them. Per the germline V gene, CDR1 is SGHNT and CDR2 is YYREEE (reference sequence). This CDR3 is built from 16 residues. The CDR3 reads CASSLGGLLPRQEQYF. In DNA, the CDR3 is TGTGCCAGCAGCTTGGGGGGCCTCCTCCCCAGGCAGGAGCAGTACTTC.

The gene calls are TRBV24-1 and TRBJ1-1; weak D call: TRBD1 (6 bases). CDR3 size: 14 residues. Trimming stripped 5 bases from V and 4 bases from J, with 13 bases between. Germline V gene sequence: CDR1 KGHDR, CDR2 SFDVKD. CDR3 in amino acids: CATSVGAGGTEAFF. The CDR3 bases are TGTGCCACCAGTGTGGGGGCTGGAGGCACTGAAGCTTTCTTT.

This rearrangement joins TRBV28 to TRBJ1-3; tentatively, D is TRBD1 (6 bases). Germline V gives CDR1 MDHEN, CDR2 SYDVKM. There are 14 residues in the CDR3. V was shortened by 5 bases and J by 4 bases, with 12 bases between the two germline ends. CDR3: CASSPPGTGNTIYF. The CDR3 DNA follows: TGTGCCAGCAGTCCCCCCGGGACAGGAAACACCATATATTTT.

This chain links TRBV7-9 with TRBJ1-1; the match to TRBD1 covers 7 bases. The CDR3 is made up of 14 amino acids. Unmatched junction bases numbered 1, after V lost 0 bases and J lost 3 bases. Per germline, CDR1 SEHNR and CDR2 FQNEAQ (reference sequence). The chain's CDR3 is CASSLATGDTEAFF. The CDR3 nucleotides are TGTGCCAGCAGCTTAGCTACAGGGGACACTGAAGCTTTCTTT. The full variable domain, with the rest looked up from reference TRBV7-9 and TRBJ1-1, is DTGVSQNPRHKITKRGQNVTFRCDPISEHNRLYWYRQTLGQGPEFLTYFQNEAQLEKSRLLSDRFSAERPKGSFSTLEIQRTEQGDSAMYLCASSLATGDTEAFFGQGTRLTVV.

The V gene is TRBV24-1, the J gene TRBJ2-1; 7 bases align to TRBD1. Germline loops: CDR1 KGHDR, CDR2 SFDVKD. Losses at the gene ends were 2 bases for V and 3 bases for J; bases not matched to a gene: 6. This CDR3 is built from 16 residues. In nucleotides, the CDR3 is TGTGCCACCAGTGATTACAGGGGCGGCAACTACAATGAGCAGTTCTTC. This translates into CATSDYRGGNYNEQFF.

The chain couples TRBV7-2 to TRBJ2-1; 9 bases line up with TRBD2. Germline V gene lookup returns CDR1 SGHTA and CDR2 FQGNSA. V dropped 5 bases and J dropped 0; count of bases not matched to a gene: 2. CDR3 length: 15 amino acids. The chain's CDR3 is CASSASGTSYNEQFF. The CDR3 DNA sequence: TGTGCCAGCAGCGCTAGCGGGACCTCCTACAATGAGCAGTTCTTC.

V gene TRBV27 combines with J gene TRBJ2-3, with 10 nucleotides matching TRBD1. Losses at the gene ends were 5 bases for V and 6 bases for J; bases not matched to a gene: 14. Germline V gene lookup returns CDR1 MNHEY and CDR2 SMNVEV (reference sequence). The CDR3 covers 17 residues. This CDR3 reads CASSKTRDRGWADTQYF. The CDR3 bases are TGTGCCAGCAGTAAAACCCGGGACAGGGGTTGGGCTGATACGCAGTATTTT.

The chain combines TRBV7-2 with TRBJ1-4; no definite D call. Germline loops: CDR1 SGHTA, CDR2 FQGNSA. The CDR3 loop spans 16 amino acids. V lost 0 bases, J lost 10 bases, and 18 bases lay in between. CDR3 sequence reads: CASSLAGGSGVGKLFF. CDR3 nucleotides: TGTGCCAGCAGCTTAGCGGGTGGAAGCGGAGTGGGAAAACTGTTTTTT. The entire variable domain, with the rest obtained from reference TRBV7-2 and TRBJ1-4, is as follows: GAGVSQSPSNKVTEKGKDVELRCDPISGHTALYWYRQSLGQGLEFLIYFQGNSAPDKSGLPSDRFSAERTGGSVSTLTIQRTQQEDSAVYLCASSLAGGSGVGKLFFGSGTQLSVL.

The chain employs TRBV19 and TRBJ2-5, with D perhaps TRBD2 (7 bases). With 5 bases removed from V and 4 bases from J, the gap between germline ends came to 17 bases. Per the germline V gene, CDR1 is LNHDA and CDR2 is SQIVND (reference sequence). The CDR3 totals 15 residues. The CDR3 coding sequence is TGTGCCAGTAGTCGGGGGGCTGGGGCGGGAGAGACCCAGTACTTC. Amino acids: CASSRGAGAGETQYF.

The J gene is TRBJ1-2, the V gene TRBV19, with D perhaps TRBD1 (5 bases). This CDR3 has 13 amino acids. V gave up 3 bases and J gave up 8 bases, with 13 bases separating them. Germline values: CDR1 LNHDA, CDR2 SQIVND (reference sequence). In DNA form, the CDR3 reads TGTGCCAGTAGTATCGGGCAGGGTGGAGGCTACACCTTC. It translates to CASSIGQGGGYTF.

V is TRBV11-3 and J is TRBJ2-5; 7 positions match TRBD2. CDR1 SGHNT and CDR2 YENEEA come from the germline V gene. The V and J ends lost 5 bases and 4 bases, in that order; junction bases with no gene match: 7. This CDR3 is built from 14 residues. CDR3 loop: CASSLGGRSETQYF. The DNA for the CDR3 is TGTGCCAGCAGCCTGGGGGGGAGATCAGAGACCCAGTACTTC.

This chain links TRBV5-6 with TRBJ2-7, with TRBD1 as a possible D gene (5 bases). With 2 bases removed from V and 3 bases from J, the gap between germline ends came to 12 bases. Germline CDR1 and CDR2: SGHDT and YYEEEE. This CDR3 contains 14 residues. The CDR3 reads CASSFGPGLYEQYF. In DNA form, the CDR3 reads TGTGCCAGCAGCTTTGGTCCAGGGCTCTACGAGCAGTACTTC.

The CDR3 sequence is CASSQRQDPYQPQHF. CDR3 bases: TGTGCCAGCAGCCAACGACAGGACCCTTATCAGCCCCAGCATTTT. The chain has TRBV14 and TRBJ1-5; maybe TRBD1 (6 bases). V was pared by 2 bases and J by 5 bases, with 13 bases between. CDR3 length: 15 residues. In germline, CDR1 is SGHDN, CDR2 FVKESK.

The CDR3 bases are TGTGCCAGCAGACTTGTAGCGGGAGGCACCAACGAGCAGTACTTC. Translated, it gives CASRLVAGGTNEQYF. The V gene is TRBV3-1 (or the pseudogene TRBV3-2), the J gene TRBJ2-7, with 10 positions matching TRBD2. V lost 6 bases and J lost 5; bases outside the gene matches: 10. There are 15 residues in the CDR3. Looked up from germline, CDR1 is LGHDT and CDR2 is YNNKEL (reference sequence).

This clone was counted once. The chain recombines TRBV7-2 with TRBJ2-7; 11 bases are a match to TRBD2. Germline V gene data show CDR1 as SGHTA and CDR2 as FQGNSA. CDR3 length equals 15 residues. Unmatched junction bases numbered 5, after V lost 5 bases and J lost 2 bases. The chain's CDR3 is CASSTTSGVPYEQYF. Written as DNA, the CDR3 is TGTGCCAGCAGCACGACTAGCGGGGTACCCTACGAGCAGTACTTC.

The chain joins TRBV12-3 or TRBV12-4 to TRBJ2-5; 7 bases line up with TRBD2. V shed 7 bases and J 2 bases; nucleotides not matched to a gene: 1. The CDR3 has 12 residues. CDR3 region: CASMGGQETQYF. CDR3 DNA sequence: TGTGCCAGCATGGGGGGGCAAGAGACCCAGTACTTC.